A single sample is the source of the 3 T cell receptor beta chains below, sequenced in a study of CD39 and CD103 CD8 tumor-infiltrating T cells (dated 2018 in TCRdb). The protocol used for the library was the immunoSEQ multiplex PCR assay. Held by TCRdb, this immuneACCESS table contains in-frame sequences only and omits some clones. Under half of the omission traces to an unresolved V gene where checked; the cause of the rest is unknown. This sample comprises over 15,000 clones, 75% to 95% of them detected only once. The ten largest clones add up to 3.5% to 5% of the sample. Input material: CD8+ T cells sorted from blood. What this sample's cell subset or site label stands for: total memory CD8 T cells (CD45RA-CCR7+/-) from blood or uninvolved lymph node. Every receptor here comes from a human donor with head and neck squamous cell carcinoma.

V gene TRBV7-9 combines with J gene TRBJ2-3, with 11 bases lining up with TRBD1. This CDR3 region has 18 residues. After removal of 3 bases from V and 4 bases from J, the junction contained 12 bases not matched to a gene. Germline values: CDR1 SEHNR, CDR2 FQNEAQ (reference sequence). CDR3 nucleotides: TGTGCCAGCAGCTTCCCCGGGACAGGGGGTAAAGGGGCAGATACGCAGTATTTT. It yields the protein CASSFPGTGGKGADTQYF.

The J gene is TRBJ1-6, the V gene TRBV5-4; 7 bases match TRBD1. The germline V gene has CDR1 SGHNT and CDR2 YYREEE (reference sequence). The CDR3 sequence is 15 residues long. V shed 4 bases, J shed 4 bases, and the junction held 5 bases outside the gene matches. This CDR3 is CASSRGTDYNSPLHF. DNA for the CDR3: TGTGCCAGCAGCCGCGGGACAGATTATAATTCACCCCTCCACTTT.

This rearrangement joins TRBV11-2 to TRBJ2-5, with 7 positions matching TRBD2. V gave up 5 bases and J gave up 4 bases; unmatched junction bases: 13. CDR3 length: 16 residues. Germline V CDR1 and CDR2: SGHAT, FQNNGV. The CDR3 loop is CASSRPGGLGGETQYF. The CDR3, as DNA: TGTGCCAGCAGCCGACCGGGGGGTCTCGGGGGAGAGACCCAGTACTTC.